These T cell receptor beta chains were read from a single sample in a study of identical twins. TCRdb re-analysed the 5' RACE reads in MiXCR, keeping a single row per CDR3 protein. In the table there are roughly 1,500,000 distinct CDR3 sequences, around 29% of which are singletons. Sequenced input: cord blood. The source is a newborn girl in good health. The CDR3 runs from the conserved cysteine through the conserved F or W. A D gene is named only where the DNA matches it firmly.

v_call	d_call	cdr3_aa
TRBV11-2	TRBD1	CASSLVLTGDYEQYF
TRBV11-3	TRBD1	CASSQGGSSPERFF
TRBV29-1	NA	CSAQLAGGSYGYTF
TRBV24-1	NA	CATSEDYLEQFF
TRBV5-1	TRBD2	CASSIVAGGAYEQYF
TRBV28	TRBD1	CASSHRYRGYNEQYF
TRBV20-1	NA	CSARGAGTPFEAFF
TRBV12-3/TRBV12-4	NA	CASSLYGYGANVLTF
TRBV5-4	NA	CASSVGTSQGEQFF
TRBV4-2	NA	CASSRSHGTSGSQETQYF
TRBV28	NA	CASTLGGARGNSPLHF
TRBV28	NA	CASSSSGLAGGGTYEQYF
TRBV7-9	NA	CASSTGVVSSYNEQFF
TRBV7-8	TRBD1	CASGSGTGPLDTQYF
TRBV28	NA	CASSLRQGSNYEQYF
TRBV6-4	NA	CASSDSEHPKGAFF
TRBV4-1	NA	CASRRLPKVGNTQYF
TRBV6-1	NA	CASSEARQAPWGYTF
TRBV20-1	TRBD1	CSARDRTGGSYEQYF
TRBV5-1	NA	CASSLVLGAAGSYNEQFF
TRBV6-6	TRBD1	CASSYLQGAEKLFF
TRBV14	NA	CASSQERKYGYTF